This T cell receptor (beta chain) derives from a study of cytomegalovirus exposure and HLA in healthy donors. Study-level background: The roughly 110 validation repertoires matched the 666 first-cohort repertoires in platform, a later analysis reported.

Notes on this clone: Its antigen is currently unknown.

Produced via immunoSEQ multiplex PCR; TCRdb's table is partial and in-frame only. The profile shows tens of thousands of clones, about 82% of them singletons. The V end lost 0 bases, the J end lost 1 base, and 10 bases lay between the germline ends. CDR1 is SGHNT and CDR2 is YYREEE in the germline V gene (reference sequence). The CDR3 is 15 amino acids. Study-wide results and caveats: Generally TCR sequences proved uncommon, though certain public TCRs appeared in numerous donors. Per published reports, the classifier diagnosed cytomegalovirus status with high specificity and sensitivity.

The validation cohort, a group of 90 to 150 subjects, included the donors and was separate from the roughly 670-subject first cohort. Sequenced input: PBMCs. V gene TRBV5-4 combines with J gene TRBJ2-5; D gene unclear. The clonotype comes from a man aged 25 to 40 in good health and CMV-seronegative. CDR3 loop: CASSLAPGSQETQYF. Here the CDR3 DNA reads TGTGCCAGCAGCTTGGCCCCTGGCAGCCAAGAGACCCAGTACTTC.